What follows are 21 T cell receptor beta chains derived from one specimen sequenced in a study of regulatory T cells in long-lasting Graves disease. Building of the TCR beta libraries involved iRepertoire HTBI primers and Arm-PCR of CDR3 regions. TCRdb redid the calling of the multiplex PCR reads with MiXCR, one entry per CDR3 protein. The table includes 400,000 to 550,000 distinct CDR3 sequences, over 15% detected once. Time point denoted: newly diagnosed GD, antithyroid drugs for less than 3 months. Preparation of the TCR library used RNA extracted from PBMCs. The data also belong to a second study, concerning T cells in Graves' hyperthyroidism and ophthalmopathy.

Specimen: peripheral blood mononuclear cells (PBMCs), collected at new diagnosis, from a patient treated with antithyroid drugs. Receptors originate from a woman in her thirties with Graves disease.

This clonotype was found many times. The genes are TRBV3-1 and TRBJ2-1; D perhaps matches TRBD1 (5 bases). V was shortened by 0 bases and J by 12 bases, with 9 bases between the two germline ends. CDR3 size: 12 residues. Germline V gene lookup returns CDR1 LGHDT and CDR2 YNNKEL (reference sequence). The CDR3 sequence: CASSQDRDGQFF. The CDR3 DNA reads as TGTGCCAGCAGCCAAGACAGGGATGGGCAGTTCTTC.

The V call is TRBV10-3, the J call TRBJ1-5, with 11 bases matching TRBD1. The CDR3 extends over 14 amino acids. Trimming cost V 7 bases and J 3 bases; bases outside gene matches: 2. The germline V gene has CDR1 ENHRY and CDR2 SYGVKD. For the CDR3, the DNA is TGTGCCATCACGGGACAGGGGGTCAATCAGCCCCAGCATTTT. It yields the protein CAITGQGVNQPQHF.

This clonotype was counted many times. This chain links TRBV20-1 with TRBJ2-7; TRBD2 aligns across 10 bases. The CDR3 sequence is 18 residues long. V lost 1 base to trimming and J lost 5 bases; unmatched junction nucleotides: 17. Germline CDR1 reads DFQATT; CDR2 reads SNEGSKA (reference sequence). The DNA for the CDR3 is TGCAGTGCTAGAGCGTATCCAAGTGGCGTACTAGCGGGAAACGAGCAGTACTTC. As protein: CSARAYPSGVLAGNEQYF.

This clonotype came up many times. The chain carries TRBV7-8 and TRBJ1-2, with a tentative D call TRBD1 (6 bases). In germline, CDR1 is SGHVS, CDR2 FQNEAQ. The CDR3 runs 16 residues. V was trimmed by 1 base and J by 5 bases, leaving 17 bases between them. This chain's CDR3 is CASSLDRWGPRYGYTF. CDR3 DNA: TGTGCCAGCAGCTTAGATCGATGGGGGCCTAGGTATGGCTACACCTTC.

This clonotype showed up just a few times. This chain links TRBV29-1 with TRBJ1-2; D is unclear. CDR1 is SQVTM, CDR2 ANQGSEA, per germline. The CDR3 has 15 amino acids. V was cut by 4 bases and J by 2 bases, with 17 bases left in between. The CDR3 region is CSVGTLDRKNYGYTF. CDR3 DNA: TGCAGCGTTGGGACCTTGGATCGCAAGAACTATGGCTACACCTTC.

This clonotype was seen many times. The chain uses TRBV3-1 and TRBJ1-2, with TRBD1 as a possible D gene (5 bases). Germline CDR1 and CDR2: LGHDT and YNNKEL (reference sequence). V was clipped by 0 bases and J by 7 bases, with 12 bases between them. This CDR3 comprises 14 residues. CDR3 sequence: CASSQDVGERGYTF. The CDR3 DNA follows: TGTGCCAGCAGCCAAGATGTGGGGGAACGTGGCTACACCTTC. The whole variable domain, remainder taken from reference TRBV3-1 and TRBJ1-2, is DTAVSQTPKYLVTQMGNDKSIKCEQNLGHDTMYWYKQDSKKFLKIMFSYNNKELIINETVPNRFSPKSPDKAHLNLHINSLELGDSAVYFCASSQDVGERGYTFGSGTRLTVV.

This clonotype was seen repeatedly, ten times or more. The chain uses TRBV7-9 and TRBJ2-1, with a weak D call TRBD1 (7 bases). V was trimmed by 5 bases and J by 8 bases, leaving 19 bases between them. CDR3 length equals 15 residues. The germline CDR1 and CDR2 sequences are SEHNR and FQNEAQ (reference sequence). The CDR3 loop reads CASSPTGRLVDEQFF. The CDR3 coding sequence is TGTGCCAGCAGCCCGACAGGGAGGTTGGTCGATGAGCAGTTCTTC. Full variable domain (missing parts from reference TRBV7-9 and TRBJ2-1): DTGVSQNPRHKITKRGQNVTFRCDPISEHNRLYWYRQTLGQGPEFLTYFQNEAQLEKSRLLSDRFSAERPKGSFSTLEIQRTEQGDSAMYLCASSPTGRLVDEQFFGPGTRLTVL.

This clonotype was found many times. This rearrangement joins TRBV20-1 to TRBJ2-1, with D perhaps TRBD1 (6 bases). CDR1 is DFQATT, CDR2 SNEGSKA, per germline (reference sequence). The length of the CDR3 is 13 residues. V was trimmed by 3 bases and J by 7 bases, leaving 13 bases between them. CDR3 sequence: CSARRDIRNEQFF. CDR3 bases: TGCAGTGCTAGGAGGGACATAAGAAATGAGCAGTTCTTC.

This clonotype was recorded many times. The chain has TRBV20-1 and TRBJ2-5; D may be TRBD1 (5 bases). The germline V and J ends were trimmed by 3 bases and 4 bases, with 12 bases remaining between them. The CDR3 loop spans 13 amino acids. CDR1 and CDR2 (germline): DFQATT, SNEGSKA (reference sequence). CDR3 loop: CSASLDTGETQYF. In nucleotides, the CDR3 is TGCAGTGCTAGTCTGGACACGGGAGAGACCCAGTACTTC.

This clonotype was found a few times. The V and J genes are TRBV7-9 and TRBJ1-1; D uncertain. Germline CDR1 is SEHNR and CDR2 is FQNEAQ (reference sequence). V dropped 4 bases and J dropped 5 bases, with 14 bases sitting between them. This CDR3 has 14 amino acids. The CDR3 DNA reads TGTGCCAGCAGCTCAGGAGGGCTGACTACTGAAGCTTTCTTT. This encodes CASSSGGLTTEAFF.

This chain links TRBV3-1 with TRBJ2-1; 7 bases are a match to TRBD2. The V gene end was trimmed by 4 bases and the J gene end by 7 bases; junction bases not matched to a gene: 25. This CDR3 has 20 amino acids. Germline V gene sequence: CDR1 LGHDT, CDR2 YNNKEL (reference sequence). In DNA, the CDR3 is TGTGCCAGCAGCCCCCGCTGGAGCGGCTCCTCAGACGGGGGGTTAAATGAGCAGTTCTTC. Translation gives CASSPRWSGSSDGGLNEQFF.

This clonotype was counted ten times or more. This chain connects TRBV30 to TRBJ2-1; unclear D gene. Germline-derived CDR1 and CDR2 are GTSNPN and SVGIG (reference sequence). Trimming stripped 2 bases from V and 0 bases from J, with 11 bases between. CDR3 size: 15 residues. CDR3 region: CAWSPTPYSYNEQFF. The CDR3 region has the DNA TGTGCCTGGAGTCCCACCCCCTACTCCTACAATGAGCAGTTCTTC.

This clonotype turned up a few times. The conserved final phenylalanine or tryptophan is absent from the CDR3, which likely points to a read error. This chain's CDR3 is CSARLAGLAKDKQFS. The DNA of the CDR3 is TGCAGTGCTAGATTAGCGGGACTCGCGAAGGATAAGCAGTTCTCC. V is TRBV20-1 and J is TRBJ2-1; 8 bases agree with TRBD2. Looked up from germline, CDR1 is DFQATT and CDR2 is SNEGSKA (reference sequence). After removal of 2 bases from V and 11 bases from J, the junction contained 14 bases not matched to a gene. This CDR3 contains 15 residues.

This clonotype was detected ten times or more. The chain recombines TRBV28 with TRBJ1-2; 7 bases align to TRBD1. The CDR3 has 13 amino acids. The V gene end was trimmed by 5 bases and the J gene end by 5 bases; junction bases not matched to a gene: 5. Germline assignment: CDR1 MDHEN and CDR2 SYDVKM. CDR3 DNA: TGTGCCAGCAGTCCGGACAGGCGATATGGCTACACCTTC. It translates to CASSPDRRYGYTF.

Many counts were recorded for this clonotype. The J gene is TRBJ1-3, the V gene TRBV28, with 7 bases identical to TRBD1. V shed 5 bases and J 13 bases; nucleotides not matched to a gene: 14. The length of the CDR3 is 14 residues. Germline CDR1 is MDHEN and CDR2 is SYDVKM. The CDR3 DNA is TGTGCCAGCAGTCCTCGGACAGGCCCCCCTCCTATATATTTT. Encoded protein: CASSPRTGPPPIYF. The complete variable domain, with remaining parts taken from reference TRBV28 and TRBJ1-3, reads DVKVTQSSRYLVKRTGEKVFLECVQDMDHENMFWYRQDPGLGLRLIYFSYDVKMKEKGDIPEGYSVSREKKERFSLILESASTNQTSMYLCASSPRTGPPPIYFGEGSWLTVV.

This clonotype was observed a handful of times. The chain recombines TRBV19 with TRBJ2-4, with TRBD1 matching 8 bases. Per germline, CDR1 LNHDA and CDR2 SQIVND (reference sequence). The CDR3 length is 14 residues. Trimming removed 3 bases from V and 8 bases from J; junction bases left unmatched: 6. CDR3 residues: CASSIWTGKDIQYF. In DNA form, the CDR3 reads TGTGCCAGTAGTATCTGGACAGGGAAGGACATTCAGTACTTC.

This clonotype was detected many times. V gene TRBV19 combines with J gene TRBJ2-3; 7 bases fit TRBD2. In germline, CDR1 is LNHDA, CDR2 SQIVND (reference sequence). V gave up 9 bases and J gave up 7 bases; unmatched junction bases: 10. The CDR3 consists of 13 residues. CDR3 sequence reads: CASGGTFPHTQYF. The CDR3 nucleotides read TGTGCCAGCGGGGGGACGTTTCCTCATACGCAGTATTTT. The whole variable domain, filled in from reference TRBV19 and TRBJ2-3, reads DGGITQSPKYLFRKEGQNVTLSCEQNLNHDAMYWYRQDPGQGLRLIYYSQIVNDFQKGDIAEGYSVSREKKESFPLTVTSAQKNPTAFYLCASGGTFPHTQYFGPGTRLTVL.

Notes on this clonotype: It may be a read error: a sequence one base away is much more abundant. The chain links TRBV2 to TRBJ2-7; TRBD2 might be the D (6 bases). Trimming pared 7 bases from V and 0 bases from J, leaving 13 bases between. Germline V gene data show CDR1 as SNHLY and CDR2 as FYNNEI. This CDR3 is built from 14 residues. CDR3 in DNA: TGTGCCAGCATGGGACTGGACAACTCCTACGAGCAGTACTTC. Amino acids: CASMGLDNSYEQYF.

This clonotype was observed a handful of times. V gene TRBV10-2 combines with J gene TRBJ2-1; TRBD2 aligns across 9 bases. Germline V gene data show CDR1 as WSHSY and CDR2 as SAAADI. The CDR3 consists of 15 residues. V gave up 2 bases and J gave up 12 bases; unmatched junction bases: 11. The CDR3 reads CASSEPRSGRKGQFF. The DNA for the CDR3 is TGCGCCAGCAGTGAGCCGCGCAGCGGGAGGAAGGGGCAGTTCTTC.

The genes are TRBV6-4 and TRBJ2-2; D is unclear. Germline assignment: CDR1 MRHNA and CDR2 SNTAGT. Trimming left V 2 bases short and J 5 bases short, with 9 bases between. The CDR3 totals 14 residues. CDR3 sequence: CASSDREATGELFF. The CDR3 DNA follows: TGTGCCAGCAGTGACCGAGAAGCAACCGGGGAGCTGTTTTTT.

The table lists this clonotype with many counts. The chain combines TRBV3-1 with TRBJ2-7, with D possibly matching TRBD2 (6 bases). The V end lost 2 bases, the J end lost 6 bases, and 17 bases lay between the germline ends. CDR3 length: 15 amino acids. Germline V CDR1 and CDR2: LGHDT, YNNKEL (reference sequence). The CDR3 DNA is TGTGCCAGCAGCCAAAGAGCTAGCGAGTCTCGCGAGCAGTACTTC. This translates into CASSQRASESREQYF.